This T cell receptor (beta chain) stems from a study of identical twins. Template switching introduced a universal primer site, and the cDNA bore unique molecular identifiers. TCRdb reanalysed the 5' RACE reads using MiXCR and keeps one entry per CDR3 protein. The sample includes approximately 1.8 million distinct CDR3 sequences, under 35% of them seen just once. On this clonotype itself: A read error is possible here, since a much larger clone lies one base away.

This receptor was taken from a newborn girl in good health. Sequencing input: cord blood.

The CDR3 reads CASSQEAAGTDTQYF. The CDR3 nucleotides read TGTGCCAGCAGCCAAGAAGCAGCGGGCACAGATACGCAGTATTTT. This chain uses TRBV4-2 with TRBJ2-3, with D possibly TRBD2 on 5 matching bases. CDR1 and CDR2 (germline): LGHNA, YNFKEQ. There are 15 residues in the CDR3. V lost 0 bases to trimming and J lost 1 base, with 8 bases between them.